Only one count was recorded for the clone carrying this T cell receptor beta chain. TCRdb's table, derived via immunoSEQ multiplex PCR, lists solely in-frame clones and lacks some. The sample lists 50,000 to 60,000 clones; 80% to 90% were seen once. The CDR3 length is 13 residues. The germline CDR1 and CDR2 sequences are MNHNS and SASEGT. Trimming removed 1 base at V and 1 base at J, with 5 bases between. This entry is derived from a study of OX40 agonist ivuxolimab in advanced cancers. Whole-study context: An agonistic anti-OX40 (CD134) antibody, ivuxolimab, was used to treat the patients. A partial response was reached by three patients: one with hepatocellular carcinoma and two with cutaneous melanoma.

The chain recombines TRBV6-1 with TRBJ2-7; D remains unclear. The origin of this receptor is an adult with an advanced solid tumor such as melanoma, head and neck, liver or kidney cancer. This specimen consisted of CD4+ or CD8+ T cells sorted from blood, obtained in a trial of the OX40 agonist ivuxolimab. CDR3 loop: CASSEVLSYEQYF. CDR3 DNA: TGTGCCAGCAGTGAAGTCTTGTCCTACGAGCAGTACTTC.